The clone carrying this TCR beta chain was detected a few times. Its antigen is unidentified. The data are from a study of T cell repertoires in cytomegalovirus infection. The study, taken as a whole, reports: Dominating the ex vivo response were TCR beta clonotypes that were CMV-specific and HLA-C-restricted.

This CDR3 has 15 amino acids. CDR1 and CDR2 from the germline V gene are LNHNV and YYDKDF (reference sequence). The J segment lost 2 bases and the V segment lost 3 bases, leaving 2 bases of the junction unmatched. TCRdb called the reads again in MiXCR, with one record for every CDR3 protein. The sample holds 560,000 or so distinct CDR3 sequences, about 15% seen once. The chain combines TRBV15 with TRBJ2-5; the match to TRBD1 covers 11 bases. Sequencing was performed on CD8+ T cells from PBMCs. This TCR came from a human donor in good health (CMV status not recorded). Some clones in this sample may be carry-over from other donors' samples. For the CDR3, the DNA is TGTGCCACCAGCAGGGACAGGGGGCGGCAAGAGACCCAGTACTTC. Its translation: CATSRDRGRQETQYF.